This record concerns one T cell receptor (beta chain) sequence. The method was immunoSEQ multiplex PCR; TCRdb's version includes in-frame clones alone and lacks a portion of them. The data contain about 1.1 million clones, approximately 75% of them singletons. The data belong to a study of shared clonotypes between healthy human individuals. The receptor was isolated from a man aged 18 to 35 in good health. Some clones in this sample may be carry-over from other donors' samples. The sample was memory CD4+ T cells from PBMCs. Stated subset: CD45RA-negative fraction.

The CDR3 DNA reads as TGCGCCAGCAGCTTGAATGCGGACACTGAAGCTTTCTTT. Translation: CASSLNADTEAFF. This chain joins TRBV5-1 and TRBJ1-1, with D uncertain. The germline V and J ends were trimmed by 1 base and 3 bases, with 7 bases remaining between them. CDR3 length: 13 residues. Germline CDR1 SGHRS, CDR2 YFSETQ.